Here is one TCR beta chain with its context. The record originates from a study of OX40 agonist ivuxolimab in advanced cancers. Study details: Two cutaneous melanoma patients and one hepatocellular carcinoma patient, three in all, had partial responses.

Profiling relied on immunoSEQ multiplex PCR, and the TCRdb table lists in-frame clones only, not all of them. The repertoire has roughly 70,000 clones, 90% to 95% of them found once; the top ten carry about 0.31%. The sequence was obtained from an adult with an advanced solid tumor such as melanoma, head and neck, liver or kidney cancer. Specimen: CD4+ or CD8+ T cells sorted from blood, collected in a trial of the OX40 agonist ivuxolimab.

The CDR3 region has the DNA TGTGCCAGTAGGAGGGGGGCTAGCAATCAGCCCCAGCATTTT. The encoded protein is CASRRGASNQPQHF. This chain uses TRBV19 with TRBJ1-5, with D perhaps TRBD1 (6 bases). V gave up 6 bases and J gave up 0 bases, with 9 bases separating them. This CDR3 has 14 amino acids. CDR1 is LNHDA, CDR2 SQIVND, per germline (reference sequence). The full variable domain, completed using reference TRBV19 and TRBJ1-5, is DGGITQSPKYLFRKEGQNVTLSCEQNLNHDAMYWYRQDPGQGLRLIYYSQIVNDFQKGDIAEGYSVSREKKESFPLTVTSAQKNPTAFYLCASRRGASNQPQHFGDGTRLSIL.